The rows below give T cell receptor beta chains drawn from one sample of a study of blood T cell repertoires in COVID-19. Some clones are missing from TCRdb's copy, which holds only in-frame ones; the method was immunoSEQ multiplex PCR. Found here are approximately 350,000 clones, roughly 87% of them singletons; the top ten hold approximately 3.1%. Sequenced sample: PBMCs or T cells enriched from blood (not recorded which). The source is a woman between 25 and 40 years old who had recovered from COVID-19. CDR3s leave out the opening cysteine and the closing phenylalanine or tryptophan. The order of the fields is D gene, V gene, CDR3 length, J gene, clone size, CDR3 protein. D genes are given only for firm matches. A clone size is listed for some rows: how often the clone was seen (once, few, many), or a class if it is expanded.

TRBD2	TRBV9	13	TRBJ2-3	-	ASSVAAGGPDTQY
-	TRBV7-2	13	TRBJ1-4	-	ASSLDSQGWEKLF
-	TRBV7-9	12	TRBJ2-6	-	ASKTGSGANVLT
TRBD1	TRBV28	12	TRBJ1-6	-	ATHGDSGYSPLH
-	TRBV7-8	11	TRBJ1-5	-	ASSGLPDQPQH
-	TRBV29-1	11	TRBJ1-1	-	SAFSGVNTEAF
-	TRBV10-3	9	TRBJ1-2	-	AISEQGSYT
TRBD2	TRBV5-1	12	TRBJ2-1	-	ASTSGLAGEHRF
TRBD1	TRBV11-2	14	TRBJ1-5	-	ASSFWDRGFMQPQH
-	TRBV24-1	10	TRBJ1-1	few	ATGVLNTEAF
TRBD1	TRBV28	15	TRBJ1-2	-	ASSLLGQEDLNYGYT
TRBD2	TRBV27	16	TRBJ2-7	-	ASSFRLSREGLPYEQY
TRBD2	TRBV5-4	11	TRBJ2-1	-	ASSLNGGNEQF
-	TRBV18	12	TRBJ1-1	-	ASSSNRDVGEAF
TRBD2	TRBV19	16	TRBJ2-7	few	ASSRRGLAGLRPNEQY
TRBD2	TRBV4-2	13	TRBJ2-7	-	ASSQGVTSGYEQY